A selection of T cell receptor beta chains follows, all from one sample in a study of blood T cell repertoires in COVID-19. Profiled with immunoSEQ multiplex PCR; TCRdb holds only in-frame clones, not every one. The data contain over 80,000 clones, about 74% of them seen just once; the ten biggest clones take up 3% to 4%. The source material was peripheral blood. These receptors came from a man aged 65 to 79 with COVID-19, enrolled during active disease. Each CDR3 is given with its conserved first and last residue. D genes are given only for firm matches. Size is stated for part of the rows, as once, few or many counts, or as a class when the clone is expanded.

>TRBJ2-5|once|TRBV6-2/TRBV6-3|.|13
CASSYVTRETQYF
TGTGCCAGCAGTTACGTTACGCGGGAGACCCAGTACTTC
>TRBJ2-3|.|TRBV4-2|.|16
CASSQVSSGTTDTQYF
TGTGCCAGCAGCCAAGTAAGTAGCGGAACCACAGATACGCAGTATTTT
>TRBJ1-5|few|TRBV28|.|15
CASSWRKDSNQPQHF
TGTGCCAGCAGTTGGCGGAAAGATAGCAATCAGCCCCAGCATTTT
>TRBJ2-7|.|TRBV6-1|TRBD2|15
CASSEIAGGPYEQYF
TGTGCCAGCAGTGAAATAGCGGGAGGGCCCTACGAGCAGTACTTC
>TRBJ1-1|many|TRBV10-3|TRBD1|16
CAISDPYRGGNTEAFF
TGTGCCATCAGTGACCCATACAGGGGCGGGAACACTGAAGCTTTCTTT
>TRBJ2-1|once|TRBV28|TRBD2|12
CASSGATSGRVF
TGTGCCAGCAGTGGGGCGACTAGCGGGAGGGTCTTC
>TRBJ1-2|few|TRBV25-1|.|12
CASSAIGGGYTF
TGTGCCAGCAGTGCCATCGGGGGTGGCTACACCTTC
>TRBJ1-5|.|TRBV29-1|.|12
CSVEDGHQPQHF
TGCAGCGTTGAAGATGGCCATCAGCCCCAGCATTTT
>TRBJ2-1|.|TRBV27|TRBD2|17
CASSLGAYSGGYNEQFF
TGTGCCAGCAGTCTTGGGGCATATAGCGGGGGCTACAATGAGCAGTTCTTC
>TRBJ2-7|.|TRBV29-1|.|14
CSGRDAGQADEQYF
TGCAGCGGGAGGGACGCCGGACAGGCGGACGAGCAGTACTTC
>TRBJ1-4|.|TRBV27|TRBD1|14
CASSLDRGQEKLFF
TGTGCCAGCAGTTTAGACAGGGGCCAAGAAAAACTGTTTTTT
>TRBJ1-6|.|TRBV7-2|TRBD1|14
CASSSRQGDSPLHF
TGTGCCAGCAGCTCCAGACAGGGTGATTCACCCCTCCACTTT
>TRBJ1-2|medium-sized|TRBV12-3/TRBV12-4|.|13
CASSPGAPYGYTF
TGTGCCAGCAGCCCAGGGGCCCCCTATGGCTACACCTTC
>TRBJ2-1|.|TRBV7-2|TRBD2|14
CASEAGANYNEQFF
TGTGCCAGCGAAGCGGGAGCCAACTACAATGAGCAGTTCTTC
>TRBJ1-2|once|TRBV5-1|TRBD1|15
CASSSAGTGLYGYTF
TGCGCCAGCAGCTCGGCCGGGACAGGTCTCTATGGCTACACCTTC
>TRBJ1-3|.|TRBV5-6|.|14
CASSTGGRGNTIYF
TGTGCCAGCAGCACGGGGGGAAGAGGAAACACCATATATTTT
>TRBJ1-3|.|TRBV18|TRBD1|14
CASGTGTSGNTIYF
TGTGCCAGCGGGACAGGGACCTCTGGAAACACCATATATTTT
>TRBJ1-3|.|TRBV28|.|13
CASRTYNGNTIYF
TGTGCCAGCAGGACTTACAATGGAAACACCATATATTTT
>TRBJ2-3|.|TRBV28|.|13
CASSPPGVDLQYF
TGTGCCAGCAGTCCCCCCGGGGTTGATTTGCAGTATTTT
>TRBJ1-4|.|TRBV28|TRBD1|15
CASRGQGGINEKLFF
TGTGCCAGCAGAGGACAGGGGGGCATTAATGAAAAACTGTTTTTT
>TRBJ2-2|once|TRBV7-7|TRBD1|16
CASSSTGTGNTGELFF
TGTGCTAGCAGCTCCACCGGGACAGGGAACACCGGGGAGCTGTTTTTT
>TRBJ1-2|.|TRBV6-6|TRBD1|15
CASRITGAIENGYTF
TGTGCCAGCAGGATAACAGGGGCGATTGAGAATGGCTACACCTTC
>TRBJ2-2|.|TRBV18|TRBD2|15
CASSPPGGLSGELFF
TGTGCCAGCTCACCACCGGGGGGACTATCCGGGGAGCTGTTTTTT
>TRBJ2-7|.|TRBV18|.|15
CASSPGGAVYYEQYF
TGTGCCAGCTCACCCGGCGGGGCTGTATACTACGAGCAGTACTTC
>TRBJ2-1|.|TRBV6-2/TRBV6-3|.|15
CASSLGKDGYNEQFF
TGTGCCAGCAGCCTCGGGAAGGACGGATACAATGAGCAGTTCTTC
>TRBJ1-5|.|TRBV27|TRBD1|15
CASKTLGTGHQPQHF
TGTGCCAGCAAGACCCTTGGGACAGGCCATCAGCCCCAGCATTTT
>TRBJ2-2|once|TRBV3-1/TRBV3-2|TRBD1|15
CASSLQGADTGELFF
TGTGCCAGCAGCCTCCAGGGGGCTGACACCGGGGAGCTGTTTTTT
>TRBJ2-2|few|TRBV5-4|TRBD2|15
CASSLGLAETGELFF
TGTGCCAGCAGCCTGGGACTAGCGGAAACCGGGGAGCTGTTTTTT
>TRBJ2-1|.|TRBV28|TRBD2|21
CASSQVDSPGTSGRLYNEQFF
TGTGCCAGCAGTCAAGTGGACAGCCCCGGGACTAGCGGGAGGCTATACAATGAGCAGTTCTTC
>TRBJ1-2|once|TRBV5-4|.|13
CASRVDSDYGYTF
TGTGCCAGCAGGGTCGACAGTGACTATGGCTACACCTTC
>TRBJ2-6|.|TRBV27|.|18
CASSLWSQAGIGANVLTF
TGTGCCAGCAGTTTATGGTCCCAGGCGGGAATTGGGGCCAACGTCCTGACTTTC
>TRBJ2-5|.|TRBV19|.|14
CASKGLGFGETQYF
TGTGCCAGTAAGGGGTTGGGATTCGGGGAGACCCAGTACTTC
>TRBJ2-1|.|TRBV18|.|14
CASSPTSYDNEQFF
TGTGCCAGCTCACCAACTAGCTACGACAATGAGCAGTTCTTC
>TRBJ1-5|.|TRBV28|.|14
CASKGGSPFQPQHF
TGTGCCAGCAAGGGAGGGTCCCCGTTCCAGCCCCAGCATTTT
>TRBJ2-3|.|TRBV19|TRBD1|16
CASSVNRQGARDTQYF
TGTGCCAGTAGTGTTAACCGACAGGGGGCGAGAGATACGCAGTATTTT
>TRBJ1-5|.|TRBV19|TRBD1|15
CASSMDRGLSQPQHF
TGTGCCAGTAGTATGGACAGGGGGTTGAGCCAGCCCCAGCATTTT
>TRBJ2-7|.|TRBV3-1/TRBV3-2|.|13
CASSQAKTYEQYF
TGTGCCAGCAGCCAAGCTAAAACCTACGAGCAGTACTTC
>TRBJ2-1|.|TRBV30|TRBD2|14
CAWSQTSGRGEQFF
TGTGCCTGGAGTCAGACTAGCGGGAGGGGTGAGCAGTTCTTC
>TRBJ1-5|.|TRBV18|.|15
CASSPGTASNQPQHF
TGTGCCAGCTCACCGGGCACAGCCAGCAATCAGCCCCAGCATTTT
>TRBJ2-7|.|TRBV19|.|12
CASSQIPYEQYF
TGTGCCAGTAGCCAAATCCCCTACGAGCAGTACTTC
>TRBJ2-7|.|TRBV27|.|14
CASSQSGLSYEQYF
TGTGCCAGCAGTCAGAGCGGGCTTTCCTACGAGCAGTACTTC
>TRBJ1-2|.|TRBV28|.|13
CASRAPRGHGYTF
TGTGCCAGCAGGGCCCCCAGGGGTCATGGCTACACCTTC
>TRBJ2-7|few|TRBV7-2|TRBD2|16
CASSLGVAGQSYEQYF
TGTGCCAGCAGCTTAGGGGTAGCGGGGCAATCCTACGAGCAGTACTTC
>TRBJ1-2|few|TRBV4-1|.|17
CASSQDSIVDSLYGYTF
TGCGCCAGCAGCCAAGATTCCATCGTGGACAGCCTCTATGGCTACACCTTC
>TRBJ2-3|.|TRBV27|TRBD1|16
CASSGSGGRWTDTQYF
TGTGCCAGCAGCGGATCAGGGGGCAGGTGGACAGATACGCAGTATTTT
>TRBJ1-2|.|TRBV28|TRBD1|13
CASGLGQGFGYTF
TGTGCCAGCGGCTTGGGACAGGGTTTTGGCTACACCTTC
>TRBJ2-2|few|TRBV28|TRBD1|16
CASSFVPGQGIGELFF
TGTGCCAGCAGTTTTGTCCCAGGACAGGGGATCGGGGAGCTGTTTTTT